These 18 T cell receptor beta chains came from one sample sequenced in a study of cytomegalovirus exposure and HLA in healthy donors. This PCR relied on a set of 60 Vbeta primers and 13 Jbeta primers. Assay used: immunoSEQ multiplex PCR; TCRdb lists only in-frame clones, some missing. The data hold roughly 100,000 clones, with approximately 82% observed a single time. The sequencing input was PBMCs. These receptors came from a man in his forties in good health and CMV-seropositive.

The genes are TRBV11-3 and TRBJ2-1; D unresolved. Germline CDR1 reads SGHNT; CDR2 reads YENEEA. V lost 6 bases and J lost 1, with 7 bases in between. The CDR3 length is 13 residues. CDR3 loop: CASSFRSYNEQFF. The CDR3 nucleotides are TGTGCCAGCAGTTTCCGGTCCTACAATGAGCAGTTCTTC.

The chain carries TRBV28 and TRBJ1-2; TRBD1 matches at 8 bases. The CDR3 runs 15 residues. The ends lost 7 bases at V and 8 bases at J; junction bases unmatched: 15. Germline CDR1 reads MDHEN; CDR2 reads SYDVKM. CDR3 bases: TGTGCCAGCACCTGGGAACAGGGGGGGACCGGCGGCTACACCTTC. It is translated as CASTWEQGGTGGYTF.

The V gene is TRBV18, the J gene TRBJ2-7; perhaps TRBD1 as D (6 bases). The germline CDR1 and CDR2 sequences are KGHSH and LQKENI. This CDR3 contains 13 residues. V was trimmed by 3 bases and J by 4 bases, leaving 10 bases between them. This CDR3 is CASSPRQAYEQYF. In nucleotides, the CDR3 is TGTGCCAGCTCACCGAGACAGGCTTACGAGCAGTACTTC.

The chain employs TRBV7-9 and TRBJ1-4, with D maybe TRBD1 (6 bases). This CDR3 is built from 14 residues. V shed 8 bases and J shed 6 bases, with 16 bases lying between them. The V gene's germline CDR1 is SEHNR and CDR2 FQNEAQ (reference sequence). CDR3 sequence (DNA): TGTGCCAGCTCCAACGACAGGTTAGATGAAAAACTGTTTTTT. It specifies CASSNDRLDEKLFF.

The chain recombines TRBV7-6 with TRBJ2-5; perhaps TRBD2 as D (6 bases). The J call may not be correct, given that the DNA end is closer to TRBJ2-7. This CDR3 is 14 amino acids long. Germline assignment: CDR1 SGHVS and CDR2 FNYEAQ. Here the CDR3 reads CASSLRGGTYEQYF. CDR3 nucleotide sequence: TGTGCCAGCAGCTTAAGGGGAGGTACCTACGAGCAGTACTTC.

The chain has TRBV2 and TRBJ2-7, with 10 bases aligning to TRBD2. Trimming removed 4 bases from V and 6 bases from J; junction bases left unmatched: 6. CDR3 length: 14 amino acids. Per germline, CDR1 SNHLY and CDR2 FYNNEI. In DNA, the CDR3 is TGTGCCAGCAGTGTATGGCTAGCGGGAGCCGAGCAGTACTTC. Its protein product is CASSVWLAGAEQYF.

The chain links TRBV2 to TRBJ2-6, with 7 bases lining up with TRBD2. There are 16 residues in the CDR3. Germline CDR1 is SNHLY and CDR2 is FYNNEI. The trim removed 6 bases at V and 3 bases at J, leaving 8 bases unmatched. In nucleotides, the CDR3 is TGTGCCAGCAGAGCGGGACTCTGGGGTGGGGCCAACGTCCTGACTTTC. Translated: CASRAGLWGGANVLTF.

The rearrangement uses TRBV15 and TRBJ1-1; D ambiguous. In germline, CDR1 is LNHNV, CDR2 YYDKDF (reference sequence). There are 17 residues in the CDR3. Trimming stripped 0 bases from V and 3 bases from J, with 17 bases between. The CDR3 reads CATSRDQAVRRDTEAFF. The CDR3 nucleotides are TGTGCCACCAGCAGAGATCAGGCTGTTCGGCGCGACACTGAAGCTTTCTTT.

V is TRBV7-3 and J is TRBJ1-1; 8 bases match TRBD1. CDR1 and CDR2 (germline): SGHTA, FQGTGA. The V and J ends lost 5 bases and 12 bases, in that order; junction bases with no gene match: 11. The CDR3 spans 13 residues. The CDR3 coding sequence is TGTGCCAGCAGCGATTCGGCAGGGGGCACGACTTTCTTT. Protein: CASSDSAGGTTFF.

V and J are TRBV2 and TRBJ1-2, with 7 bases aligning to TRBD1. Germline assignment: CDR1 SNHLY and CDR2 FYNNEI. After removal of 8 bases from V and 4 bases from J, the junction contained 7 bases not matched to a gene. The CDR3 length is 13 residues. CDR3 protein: CASGGGGPYGYTF. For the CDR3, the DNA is TGTGCCAGCGGAGGAGGGGGCCCCTATGGCTACACCTTC.

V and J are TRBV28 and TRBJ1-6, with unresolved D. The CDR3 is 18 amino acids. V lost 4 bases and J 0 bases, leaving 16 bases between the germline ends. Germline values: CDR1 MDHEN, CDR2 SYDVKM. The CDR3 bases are TGTGCCAGCAGTTCCCGTAGGACGGGAAGCTCCTATAATTCACCCCTCCACTTT. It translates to CASSSRRTGSSYNSPLHF.

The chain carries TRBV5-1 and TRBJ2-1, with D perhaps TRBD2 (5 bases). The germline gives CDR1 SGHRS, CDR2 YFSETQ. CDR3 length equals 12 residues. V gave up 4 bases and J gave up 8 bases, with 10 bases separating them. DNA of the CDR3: TGCGCCAGCAGCCTTACTAGAGATGAGCAGTTCTTC. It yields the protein CASSLTRDEQFF.

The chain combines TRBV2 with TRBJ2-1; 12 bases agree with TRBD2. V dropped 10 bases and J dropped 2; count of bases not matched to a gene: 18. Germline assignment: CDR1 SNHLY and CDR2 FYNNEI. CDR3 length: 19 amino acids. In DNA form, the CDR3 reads TGTGCCACTATTGTCCCGGGACTAGCGGGCCGGGACGCCTACAATGAGCAGTTCTTC. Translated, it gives CATIVPGLAGRDAYNEQFF. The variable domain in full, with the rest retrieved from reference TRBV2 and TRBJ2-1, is EPEVTQTPSHQVTQMGQEVILRCVPISNHLYFYWYRQILGQKVEFLVSFYNNEISEKSEIFDDQFSVERPDGSNFTLKIRSTKLEDSAMYFCATIVPGLAGRDAYNEQFFGPGTRLTVL.

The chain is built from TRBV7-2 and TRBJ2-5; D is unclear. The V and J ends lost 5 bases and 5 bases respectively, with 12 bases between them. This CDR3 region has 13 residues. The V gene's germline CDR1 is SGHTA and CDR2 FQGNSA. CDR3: CASSASVSETQYF. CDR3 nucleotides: TGTGCCAGCAGCGCTAGTGTTTCGGAGACCCAGTACTTC.

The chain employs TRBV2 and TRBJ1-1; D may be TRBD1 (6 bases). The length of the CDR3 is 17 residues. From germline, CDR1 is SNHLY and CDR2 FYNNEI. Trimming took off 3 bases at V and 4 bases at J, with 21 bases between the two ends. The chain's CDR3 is CASSDPRRRGGATEAFF. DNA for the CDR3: TGTGCCAGCAGTGACCCCCGCCGGAGGGGGGGTGCCACTGAAGCTTTCTTT.

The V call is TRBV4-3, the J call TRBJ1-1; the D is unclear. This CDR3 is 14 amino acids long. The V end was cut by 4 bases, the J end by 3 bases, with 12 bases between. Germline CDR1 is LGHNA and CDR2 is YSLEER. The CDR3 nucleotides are TGCGCCAGCAGCCCCAGACTCCGGGACACTGAAGCTTTCTTT. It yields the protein CASSPRLRDTEAFF.

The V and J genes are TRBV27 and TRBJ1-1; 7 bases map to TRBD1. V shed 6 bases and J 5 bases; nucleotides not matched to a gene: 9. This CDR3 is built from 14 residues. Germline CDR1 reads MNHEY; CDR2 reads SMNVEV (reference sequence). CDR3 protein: CASRTKTGRTEAFF. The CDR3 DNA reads TGTGCCAGCAGAACTAAGACAGGGAGGACTGAAGCTTTCTTT.

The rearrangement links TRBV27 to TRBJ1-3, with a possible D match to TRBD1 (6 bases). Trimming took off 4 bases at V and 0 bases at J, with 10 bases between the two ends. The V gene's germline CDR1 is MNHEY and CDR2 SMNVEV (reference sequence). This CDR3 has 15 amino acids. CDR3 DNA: TGTGCCAGCAGTTCCCAGGGGCTCTCTGGAAACACCATATATTTT. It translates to CASSSQGLSGNTIYF.